This T cell receptor beta chain comes out of a study of blood T cell repertoires in COVID-19. The wider study: Italy, Spain and the United States were the sources of the convalescent and acute COVID-19 samples. PBMCs, B-cell-depleted T cells, or T cells provided the cDNA or gDNA that made up the material.

This clone was recorded a few times. Per the study methods: Amplification of reference gene primers provided the estimated nucleated cell counts. Sequencing was performed with immunoSEQ multiplex PCR; in TCRdb, only in-frame clones are kept and a portion is missing. V and J calls and clone size are given by that table; D and trimming were obtained from the DNA. Counted here are under 50,000 clones, about 89% occurring once; the ten biggest clones make up around 15%. The V gene's germline CDR1 is SGHVS and CDR2 FQNEAQ. After removal of 5 bases from V and 2 bases from J, the junction contained 8 bases not matched to a gene. The CDR3 runs to 17 residues.

The TCR comes from a man in his 70s with active COVID-19. The sample comprised peripheral blood. The V and J genes are TRBV7-8 and TRBJ1-5, with 11 bases that match TRBD1. Written as DNA, the CDR3 is TGTGCCAGCAGCCTCCGGGACAGGGGGTCGGGCAATCAGCCCCAGCATTTT. Protein product: CASSLRDRGSGNQPQHF.